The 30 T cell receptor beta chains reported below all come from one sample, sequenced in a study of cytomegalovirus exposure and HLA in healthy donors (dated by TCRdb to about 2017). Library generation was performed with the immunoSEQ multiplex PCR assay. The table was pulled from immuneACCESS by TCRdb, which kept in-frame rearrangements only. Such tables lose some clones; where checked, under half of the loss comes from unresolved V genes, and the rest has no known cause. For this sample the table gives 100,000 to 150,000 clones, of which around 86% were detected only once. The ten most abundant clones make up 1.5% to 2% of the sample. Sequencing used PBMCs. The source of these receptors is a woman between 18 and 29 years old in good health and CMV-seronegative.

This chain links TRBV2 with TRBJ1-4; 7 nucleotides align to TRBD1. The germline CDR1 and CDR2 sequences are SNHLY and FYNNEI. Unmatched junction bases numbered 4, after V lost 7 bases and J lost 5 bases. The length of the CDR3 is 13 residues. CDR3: CASTRQGNEKLFF. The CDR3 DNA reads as TGTGCCAGCACAAGACAGGGCAATGAAAAACTGTTTTTT. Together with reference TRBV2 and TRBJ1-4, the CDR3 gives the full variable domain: EPEVTQTPSHQVTQMGQEVILRCVPISNHLYFYWYRQILGQKVEFLVSFYNNEISEKSEIFDDQFSVERPDGSNFTLKIRSTKLEDSAMYFCASTRQGNEKLFFGSGTQLSVL.

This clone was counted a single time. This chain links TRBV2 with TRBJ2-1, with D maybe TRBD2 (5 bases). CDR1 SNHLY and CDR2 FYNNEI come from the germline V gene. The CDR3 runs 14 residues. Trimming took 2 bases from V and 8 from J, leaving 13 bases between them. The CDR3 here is CASSESLAVDEQFF. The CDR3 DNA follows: TGTGCCAGCAGTGAATCCCTAGCTGTGGATGAGCAGTTCTTC.

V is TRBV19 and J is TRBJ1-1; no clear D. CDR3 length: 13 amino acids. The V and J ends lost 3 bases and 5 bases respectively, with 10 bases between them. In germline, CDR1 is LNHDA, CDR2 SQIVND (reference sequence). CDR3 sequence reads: CASSIVGVTEAFF. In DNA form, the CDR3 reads TGTGCCAGTAGTATCGTCGGGGTTACTGAAGCTTTCTTT.

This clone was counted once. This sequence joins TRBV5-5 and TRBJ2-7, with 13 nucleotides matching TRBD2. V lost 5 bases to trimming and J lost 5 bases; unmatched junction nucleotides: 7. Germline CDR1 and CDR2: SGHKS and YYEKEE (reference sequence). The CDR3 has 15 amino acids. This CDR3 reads CASRPRLAGGNEQYF. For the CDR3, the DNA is TGTGCCAGCAGGCCTAGACTAGCGGGAGGCAACGAGCAGTACTTC.

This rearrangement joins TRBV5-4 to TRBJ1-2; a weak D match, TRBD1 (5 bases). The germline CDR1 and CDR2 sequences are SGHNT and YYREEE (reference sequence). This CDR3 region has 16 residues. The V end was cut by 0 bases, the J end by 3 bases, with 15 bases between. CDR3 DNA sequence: TGTGCCAGCAGCTTGGGGGAACGACAGCTCTACTATGGCTACACCTTC. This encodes CASSLGERQLYYGYTF.

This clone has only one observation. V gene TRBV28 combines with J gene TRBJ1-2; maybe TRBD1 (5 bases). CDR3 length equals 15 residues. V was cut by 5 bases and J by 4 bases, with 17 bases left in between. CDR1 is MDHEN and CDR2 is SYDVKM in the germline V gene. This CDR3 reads CASSNPRVSIYGYTF. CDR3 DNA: TGTGCCAGCAGTAACCCCAGGGTATCCATCTATGGCTACACCTTC.

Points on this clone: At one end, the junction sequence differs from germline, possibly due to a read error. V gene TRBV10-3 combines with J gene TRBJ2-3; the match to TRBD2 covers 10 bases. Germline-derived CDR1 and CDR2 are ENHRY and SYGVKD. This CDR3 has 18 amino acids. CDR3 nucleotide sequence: TGTGCCATCAGTCAGTCCCCGACTAGCGGGTCCTTCACAGATACGCAGTATTTT. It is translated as CAISQSPTSGSFTDTQYF.

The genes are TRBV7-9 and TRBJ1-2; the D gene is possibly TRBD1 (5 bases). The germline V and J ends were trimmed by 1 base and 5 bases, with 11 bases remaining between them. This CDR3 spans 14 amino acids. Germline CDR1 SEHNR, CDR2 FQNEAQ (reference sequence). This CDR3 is CASSLVGAAYGYTF. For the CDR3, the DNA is TGTGCCAGCAGCTTAGTTGGGGCAGCTTATGGCTACACCTTC.

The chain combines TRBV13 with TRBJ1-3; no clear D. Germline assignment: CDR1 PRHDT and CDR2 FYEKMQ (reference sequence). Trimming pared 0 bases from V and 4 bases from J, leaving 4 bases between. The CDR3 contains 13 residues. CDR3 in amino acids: CASSLGRGNTIYF. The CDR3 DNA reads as TGTGCCAGCAGCTTAGGACGGGGAAACACCATATATTTT.

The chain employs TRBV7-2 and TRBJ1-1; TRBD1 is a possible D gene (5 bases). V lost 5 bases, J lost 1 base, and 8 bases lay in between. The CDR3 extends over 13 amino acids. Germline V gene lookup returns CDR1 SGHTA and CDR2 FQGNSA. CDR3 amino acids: CASSLQGNTEAFF. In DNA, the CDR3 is TGTGCCAGCAGCCTCCAGGGGAACACTGAAGCTTTCTTT.

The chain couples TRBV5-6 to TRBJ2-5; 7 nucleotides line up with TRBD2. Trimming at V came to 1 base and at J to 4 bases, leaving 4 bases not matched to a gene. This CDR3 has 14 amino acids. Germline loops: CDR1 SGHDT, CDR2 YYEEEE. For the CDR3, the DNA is TGTGCCAGCAGCTTGCGCTGGGGGGGAGAGACCCAGTACTTC. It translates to CASSLRWGGETQYF.

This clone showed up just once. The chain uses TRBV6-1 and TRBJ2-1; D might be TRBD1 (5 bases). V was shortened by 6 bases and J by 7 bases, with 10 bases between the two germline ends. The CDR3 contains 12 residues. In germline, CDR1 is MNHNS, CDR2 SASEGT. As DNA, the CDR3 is TGTGCCAGCAGCGACAGACTGAATGAGCAGTTCTTC. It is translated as CASSDRLNEQFF.

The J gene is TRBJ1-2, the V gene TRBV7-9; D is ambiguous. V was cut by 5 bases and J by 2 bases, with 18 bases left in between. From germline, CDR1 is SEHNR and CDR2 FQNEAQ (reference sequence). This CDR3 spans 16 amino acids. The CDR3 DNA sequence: TGTGCCAGCAGCCCGAGTCGCACAGAAGGAAACTATGGCTACACCTTC. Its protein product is CASSPSRTEGNYGYTF.

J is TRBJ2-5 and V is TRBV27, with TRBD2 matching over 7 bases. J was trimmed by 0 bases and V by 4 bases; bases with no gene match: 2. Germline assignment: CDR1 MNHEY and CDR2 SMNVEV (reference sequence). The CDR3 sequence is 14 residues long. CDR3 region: CASSSGGYQETQYF. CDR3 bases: TGTGCCAGCAGTTCCGGGGGGTACCAAGAGACCCAGTACTTC.

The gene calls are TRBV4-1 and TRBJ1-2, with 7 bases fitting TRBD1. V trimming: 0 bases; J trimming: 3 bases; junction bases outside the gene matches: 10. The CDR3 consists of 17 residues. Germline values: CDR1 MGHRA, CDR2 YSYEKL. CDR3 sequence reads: CASSQDLGAGGDYGYTF. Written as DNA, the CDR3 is TGCGCCAGCAGCCAAGATTTGGGGGCAGGGGGTGACTATGGCTACACCTTC.

The CDR3: CASGLGDRGNEQFF. The CDR3 DNA follows: TGTGCTAGTGGTTTGGGGGACAGGGGGAATGAGCAGTTCTTC. This rearrangement joins TRBV12-5 to TRBJ2-1; the match to TRBD1 covers 11 bases. J gave up 7 bases and V 1 base, and 0 bases lay outside the gene matches. CDR1 is LGHNT, CDR2 FRNRAP, per germline. This CDR3 is built from 14 residues.

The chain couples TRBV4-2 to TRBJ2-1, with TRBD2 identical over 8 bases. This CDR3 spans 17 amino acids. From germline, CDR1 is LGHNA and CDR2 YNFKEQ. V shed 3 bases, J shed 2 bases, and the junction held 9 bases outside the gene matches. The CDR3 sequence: CASSQGSGTRAYNEQFF. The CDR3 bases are TGTGCCAGCAGCCAGGGTTCGGGGACTAGAGCCTACAATGAGCAGTTCTTC.

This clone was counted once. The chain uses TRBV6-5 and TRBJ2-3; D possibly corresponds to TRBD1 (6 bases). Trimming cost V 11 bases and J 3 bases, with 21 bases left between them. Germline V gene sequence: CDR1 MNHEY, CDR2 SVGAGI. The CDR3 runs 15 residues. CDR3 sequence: CAARQDWETTDTQYF. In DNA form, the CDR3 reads TGTGCCGCACGACAGGATTGGGAGACGACAGATACGCAGTATTTT.

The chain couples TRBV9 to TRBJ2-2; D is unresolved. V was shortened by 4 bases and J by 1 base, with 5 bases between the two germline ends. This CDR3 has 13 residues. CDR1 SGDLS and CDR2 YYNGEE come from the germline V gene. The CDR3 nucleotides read TGTGCCAGCAGCCCCCAGAACACCGGGGAGCTGTTTTTT. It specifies CASSPQNTGELFF.

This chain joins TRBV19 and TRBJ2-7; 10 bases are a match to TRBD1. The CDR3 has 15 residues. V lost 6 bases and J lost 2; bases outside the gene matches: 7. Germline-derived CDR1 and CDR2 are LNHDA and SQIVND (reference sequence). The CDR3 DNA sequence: TGTGCCAGTAGCATGGGGACAGGGGCCCCCTACGAGCAGTACTTC. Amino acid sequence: CASSMGTGAPYEQYF.

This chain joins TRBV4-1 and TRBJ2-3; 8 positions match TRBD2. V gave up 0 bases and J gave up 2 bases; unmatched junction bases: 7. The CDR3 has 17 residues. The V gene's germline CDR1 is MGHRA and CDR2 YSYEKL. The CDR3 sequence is CASSQDSISGVTDTQYF. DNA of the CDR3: TGCGCCAGCAGCCAAGATTCAATTAGCGGGGTCACAGATACGCAGTATTTT.

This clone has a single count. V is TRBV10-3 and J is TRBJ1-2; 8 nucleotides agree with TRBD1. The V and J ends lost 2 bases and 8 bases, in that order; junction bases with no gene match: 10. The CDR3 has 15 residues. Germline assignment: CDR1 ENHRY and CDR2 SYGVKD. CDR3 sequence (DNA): TGTGCCATCAGTGAGCCAGTGACAGGGGAAGGAGGCTACACCTTC. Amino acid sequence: CAISEPVTGEGGYTF.

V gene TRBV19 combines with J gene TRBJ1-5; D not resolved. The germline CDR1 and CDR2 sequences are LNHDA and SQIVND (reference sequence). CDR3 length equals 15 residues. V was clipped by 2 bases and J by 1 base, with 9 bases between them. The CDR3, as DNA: TGTGCCAGTAGTATATCAAGCAAGAGCAATCAGCCCCAGCATTTT. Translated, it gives CASSISSKSNQPQHF.

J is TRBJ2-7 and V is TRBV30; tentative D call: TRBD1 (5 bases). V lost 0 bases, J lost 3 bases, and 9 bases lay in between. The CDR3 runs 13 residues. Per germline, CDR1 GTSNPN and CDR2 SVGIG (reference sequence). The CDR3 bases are TGTGCCTGGAGTGTAGACAGTTTCTACGAGCAGTACTTC. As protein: CAWSVDSFYEQYF. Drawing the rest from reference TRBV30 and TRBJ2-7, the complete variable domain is SQTIHQWPATLVQPVGSPLSLECTVEGTSNPNLYWYRQAAGRGLQLLFYSVGIGQISSEVPQNLSASRPQDRQFILSSKKLLLSDSGFYLCAWSVDSFYEQYFGPGTRLTVT.

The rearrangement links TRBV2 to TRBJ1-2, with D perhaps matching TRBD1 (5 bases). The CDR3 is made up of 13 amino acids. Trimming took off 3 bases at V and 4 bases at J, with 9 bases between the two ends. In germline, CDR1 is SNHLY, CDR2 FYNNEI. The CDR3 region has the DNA TGTGCCAGCAGTGATCAGGGCGGCTATGGCTACACCTTC. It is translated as CASSDQGGYGYTF.

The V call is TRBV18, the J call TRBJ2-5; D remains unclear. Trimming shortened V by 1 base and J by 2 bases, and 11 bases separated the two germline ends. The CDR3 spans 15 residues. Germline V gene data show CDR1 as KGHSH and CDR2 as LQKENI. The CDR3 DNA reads TGTGCCAGCTCACCACTAGCCTGGTCGCAAGAGACCCAGTACTTC. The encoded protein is CASSPLAWSQETQYF.

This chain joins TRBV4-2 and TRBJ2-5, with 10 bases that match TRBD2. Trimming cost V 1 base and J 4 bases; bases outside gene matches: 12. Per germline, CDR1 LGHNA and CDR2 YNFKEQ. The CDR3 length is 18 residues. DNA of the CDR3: TGTGCCAGCAGCCAAGTGGCAGCGGGAGGGCCTCAAGGAGAGACCCAGTACTTC. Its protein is CASSQVAAGGPQGETQYF.

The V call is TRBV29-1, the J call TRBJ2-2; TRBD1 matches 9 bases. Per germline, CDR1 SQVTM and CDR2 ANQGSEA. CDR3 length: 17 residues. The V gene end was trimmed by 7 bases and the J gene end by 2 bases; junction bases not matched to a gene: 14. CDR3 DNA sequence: TGCAGCGCATATGGAAGTAACAGGGGGCGAAACACCGGGGAGCTGTTTTTT. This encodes CSAYGSNRGRNTGELFF.

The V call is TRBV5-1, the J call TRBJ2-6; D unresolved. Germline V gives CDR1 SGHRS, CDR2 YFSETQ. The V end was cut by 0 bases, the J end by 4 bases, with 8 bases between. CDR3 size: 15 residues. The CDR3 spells CASSLDTGGANVLTF. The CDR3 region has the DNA TGCGCCAGCAGCTTGGACACCGGGGGGGCCAACGTCCTGACTTTC.

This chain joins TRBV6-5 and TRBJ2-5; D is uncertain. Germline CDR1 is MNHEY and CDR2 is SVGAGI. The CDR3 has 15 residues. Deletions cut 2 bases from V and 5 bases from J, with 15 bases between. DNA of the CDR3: TGTGCCAGCAGTTACGTTGGTACGACGGGTGAGACCCAGTACTTC. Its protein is CASSYVGTTGETQYF.